The sequence of this T cell receptor beta chain was determined in a study of T cells in women clearing cervical HPV infection. The study's findings and limits: Associations may precede or follow infection; HPV-specific or memory T cells were not isolated.

A note on this clone: Its cognate antigen is unknown. The read stops 3 residues short of the end of the CDR3; the missing end is completed from the germline J gene.

Method: immunoSEQ multiplex PCR; TCRdb's copy keeps in-frame clones and lacks some. The sample includes some 30,000 clones. From germline, CDR1 is SGHNT and CDR2 YYREEE (reference sequence). J gave up 4 bases and V 4 bases, and 13 bases lay outside the gene matches. This CDR3 is 16 amino acids long. Source material: blood buffy coat. This rearrangement joins TRBV5-4 to TRBJ2-7, with 8 bases that match TRBD1. This TCR was sampled from a woman between 18 and 75 years old with a cervical HPV16 infection that either progressed to CIN3+ or cleared (not recorded which). The CDR3 here is CASSIDPGQALYEQYF. Partial CDR3 DNA: TGTGCCAGCAGCATAGACCCGGGACAGGCCCTTTACGAG. Looking up the rest from reference TRBV5-4 and TRBJ2-7 gives the full variable domain: ETGVTQSPTHLIKTRGQQVTLRCSSQSGHNTVSWYQQALGQGPQFIFQYYREEENGRGNFPPRFSGLQFPNYSSELNVNALELDDSALYLCASSIDPGQALYEQYFGPGTRLTVT.